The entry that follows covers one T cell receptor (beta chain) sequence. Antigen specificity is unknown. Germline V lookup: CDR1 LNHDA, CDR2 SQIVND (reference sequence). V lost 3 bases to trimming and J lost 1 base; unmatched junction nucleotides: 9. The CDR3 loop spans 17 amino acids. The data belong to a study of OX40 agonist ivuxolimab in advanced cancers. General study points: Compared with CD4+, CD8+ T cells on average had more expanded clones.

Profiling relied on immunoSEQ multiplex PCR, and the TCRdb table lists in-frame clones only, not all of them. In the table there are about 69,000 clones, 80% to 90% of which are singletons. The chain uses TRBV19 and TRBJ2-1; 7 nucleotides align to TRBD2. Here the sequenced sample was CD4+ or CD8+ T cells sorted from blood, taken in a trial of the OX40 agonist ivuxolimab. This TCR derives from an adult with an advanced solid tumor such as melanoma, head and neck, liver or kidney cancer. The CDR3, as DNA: TGTGCCAGTAGTATTTATTTTGTGGGAGGGTCCTACAATGAGCAGTTCTTC. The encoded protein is CASSIYFVGGSYNEQFF.